The clone carrying this T cell receptor (beta chain) was recorded only once. This entry is derived from a study of OX40 agonist ivuxolimab in advanced cancers. Whole-study context: Patients were treated with intravenous ivuxolimab, dosed at 0.01 to 10 mg/kg and infused every 2 weeks. Patients treated during dose escalation were battling hepatocellular carcinoma, melanoma, renal cell or head and neck cancer.

Trimming took 6 bases from V and 6 from J, leaving 14 bases between them. The CDR3 covers 13 residues. CDR1 and CDR2 (germline): MNHNS, SASEGT. Clones were sequenced by immunoSEQ multiplex PCR, and TCRdb holds only the in-frame ones, with some missing. The sample has around 75,000 clones, 89% seen once. The specimen comprised CD4+ or CD8+ T cells sorted from blood, sampled in a trial of the OX40 agonist ivuxolimab. The clonotype was recovered from an adult with an advanced solid tumor such as melanoma, head and neck, liver or kidney cancer. The chain links TRBV6-1 to TRBJ1-2; D unresolved. The CDR3 DNA reads as TGTGCCAGCAGACCATCTGGCCTCGATGGCTACACCTTC. It specifies CASRPSGLDGYTF.